These 24 T cell receptor beta chains were all obtained from the same sample, sequenced in a study of blood T cell repertoires in COVID-19. Sequencing used immunoSEQ multiplex PCR; TCRdb keeps in-frame clones, though not all of them. In the table there are about 270,000 clones, approximately 86% of which are singletons. Sequencing used peripheral blood. The receptor set was obtained from a woman in her 50s with active or convalescent COVID-19.

The gene calls are TRBV29-1 and TRBJ2-7, with D perhaps matching TRBD1 (6 bases). V lost 4 bases and J 1 base, leaving 11 bases between the germline ends. The CDR3 length is 13 residues. Germline assignment: CDR1 SQVTM and CDR2 ANQGSEA. This chain's CDR3 is CSVARDTSYEQYF. In DNA, the CDR3 is TGCAGCGTTGCCCGGGACACATCCTACGAGCAGTACTTC.

A few counts support this clone. This chain connects TRBV5-1 to TRBJ2-1; no firm D call. Looked up from germline, CDR1 is SGHRS and CDR2 is YFSETQ. V dropped 3 bases and J dropped 4 bases, with 26 bases sitting between them. The CDR3 consists of 19 residues. In nucleotides, the CDR3 is TGCGCCAGCAGCTACTCAGGCCCCCGAAAAAGTTTGGCTTACAATGAGCAGTTCTTC. Its protein product is CASSYSGPRKSLAYNEQFF.

This chain links TRBV4-1 with TRBJ2-7; a possible D gene is TRBD2 (5 bases). Trimming removed 3 bases at V and 4 bases at J, with 16 bases between. The CDR3 runs 15 residues. Germline CDR1 reads MGHRA; CDR2 reads YSYEKL. The CDR3 is CASSHPAKTGYEQYF. The CDR3 bases are TGCGCCAGCAGCCACCCTGCTAAAACGGGGTACGAGCAGTACTTC.

The chain has TRBV5-5 and TRBJ1-1; tentatively, D is TRBD1 (6 bases). Per germline, CDR1 SGHKS and CDR2 YYEKEE (reference sequence). The CDR3 loop spans 14 amino acids. V was pared by 4 bases and J by 5 bases, with 15 bases between. The CDR3 DNA reads TGTGCCAGCAGCGCGAGGCAGGGGTGGACTGAAGCTTTCTTT. Residues: CASSARQGWTEAFF.

V usage is TRBV7-2 and J usage is TRBJ1-5; 7 nucleotides line up with TRBD1. V lost 1 base, J lost 7 bases, and 7 bases stayed unmatched. This CDR3 spans 15 amino acids. Germline V gene data show CDR1 as SGHTA and CDR2 as FQGNSA. CDR3 residues: CASSLGGGAEQPQHF. The CDR3 nucleotides read TGTGCCAGCAGCTTAGGAGGGGGCGCGGAGCAGCCCCAGCATTTT.

V usage is TRBV7-2 and J usage is TRBJ2-7; a weak D match, TRBD1 (6 bases). CDR1 SGHTA and CDR2 FQGNSA come from the germline V gene. V was trimmed by 3 bases and J by 9 bases, leaving 9 bases between them. CDR3 length: 11 residues. CDR3 sequence: CASSFEQGQYF. Here the CDR3 DNA reads TGTGCCAGCAGCTTTGAACAGGGGCAGTACTTC. Full variable domain (rest looked up from reference TRBV7-2 and TRBJ2-7): GAGVSQSPSNKVTEKGKDVELRCDPISGHTALYWYRQSLGQGLEFLIYFQGNSAPDKSGLPSDRFSAERTGGSVSTLTIQRTQQEDSAVYLCASSFEQGQYFGPGTRLTVT.

The chain's CDR3 is CASRRGASGRFADTQYF. The CDR3, as DNA: TGTGCCAGCAGGAGGGGAGCTAGCGGGAGGTTTGCAGATACGCAGTATTTT. The chain links TRBV2 to TRBJ2-3; 11 nucleotides line up with TRBD2. CDR3 length: 17 amino acids. Germline-derived CDR1 and CDR2 are SNHLY and FYNNEI. V dropped 6 bases and J dropped 4; count of bases not matched to a gene: 12.

Many counts were recorded for this clone. The rearrangement uses TRBV5-4 and TRBJ2-1, with D perhaps TRBD2 (6 bases). Trimming pared 1 base from V and 2 bases from J, leaving 10 bases between. This CDR3 region has 15 residues. Germline loops: CDR1 SGHNT, CDR2 YYREEE (reference sequence). The CDR3 nucleotides read TGTGCCAGCAGCTTGCCCGGAGGGCCCTACAATGAGCAGTTCTTC. It is translated as CASSLPGGPYNEQFF.

This chain connects TRBV20-1 to TRBJ1-4; tentatively, D is TRBD1 (6 bases). Trimming removed 3 bases at V and 5 bases at J, with 13 bases between. The CDR3 covers 14 residues. Germline lookup yields CDR1 DFQATT and CDR2 SNEGSKA (reference sequence). CDR3 coding DNA: TGCAGTGCTAGTCTTCGGGGGGCGAATGAAAAACTGTTTTTT. Its protein product is CSASLRGANEKLFF.

This clone appeared once. The V call is TRBV15, the J call TRBJ2-5, with 12 nucleotides matching TRBD2. Per germline, CDR1 LNHNV and CDR2 YYDKDF (reference sequence). With 6 bases clipped from V and 4 bases from J, the junction kept 6 bases outside the gene matches. CDR3 size: 15 residues. The CDR3 DNA is TGTGCCACCAGTAAACAACTAGCGGGAGGAGAGACCCAGTACTTC. Its protein product is CATSKQLAGGETQYF.

This clone was seen a handful of times. The J gene is TRBJ1-2, the V gene TRBV29-1, with 11 bases that match TRBD1. This CDR3 contains 18 residues. The V gene end was trimmed by 3 bases and the J gene end by 2 bases; junction bases not matched to a gene: 14. CDR1 is SQVTM, CDR2 ANQGSEA, per germline. This chain's CDR3 is CSVEATPGQGVGNYGYTF. The CDR3 DNA sequence: TGCAGCGTTGAGGCCACGCCGGGACAGGGGGTCGGAAACTATGGCTACACCTTC.

The rearrangement joins TRBV5-6 to TRBJ2-5, with 7 bases that match TRBD2. Trimming cost V 4 bases and J 7 bases; bases outside gene matches: 22. The CDR3 contains 18 residues. From germline, CDR1 is SGHDT and CDR2 YYEEEE. DNA of the CDR3: TGTGCCAGCAGCCCCACAGAACGACTAGCTTGGTCCACGGGGACCCAGTACTTC. Protein sequence: CASSPTERLAWSTGTQYF.

V usage is TRBV28 and J usage is TRBJ1-1, with D possibly matching TRBD1 (6 bases). Trimming removed 7 bases at V and 9 bases at J, with 30 bases between. This CDR3 region has 17 residues. The germline CDR1 and CDR2 sequences are MDHEN and SYDVKM. CDR3 nucleotide sequence: TGTGCCAGCACCTTGGTCGGGGGGGCCCCAATCGTTGAGCAAGCTTTCTTT. Its protein product is CASTLVGGAPIVEQAFF.

The J gene is TRBJ2-1, the V gene TRBV15; D gene ambiguous. Germline V gives CDR1 LNHNV, CDR2 YYDKDF (reference sequence). The V and J ends lost 3 bases and 1 base respectively, with 13 bases between them. CDR3 size: 16 residues. CDR3 bases: TGTGCCACCAGCAGTCCGGTCGGTGAATCCTACAATGAGCAGTTCTTC. It yields the protein CATSSPVGESYNEQFF.

The chain combines TRBV3-1 (or the pseudogene TRBV3-2) with TRBJ2-5, with a possible D match to TRBD2 (5 bases). CDR3 length equals 16 residues. Germline CDR1 and CDR2: LGHDT and YNNKEL (reference sequence). V lost 4 bases and J 5 bases, leaving 20 bases between the germline ends. The chain's CDR3 is CASSPQDGTRTETQYF. CDR3 bases: TGTGCCAGCAGCCCCCAAGATGGAACTAGAACGGAGACCCAGTACTTC.

This rearrangement joins TRBV18 to TRBJ2-5; 10 positions match TRBD1. This CDR3 has 14 residues. V was clipped by 3 bases and J by 2 bases; unmatched bases: 0. The V gene's germline CDR1 is KGHSH and CDR2 LQKENI. The CDR3 protein is CASSPGQGQETQYF. The CDR3 DNA sequence: TGTGCCAGCTCACCGGGACAGGGGCAAGAGACCCAGTACTTC.

This chain joins TRBV6-5 and TRBJ2-7; the match to TRBD1 covers 7 bases. The CDR3 is 15 amino acids. CDR1 is MNHEY, CDR2 SVGAGI, per germline. V lost 6 bases, J lost 1 base, and 9 bases stayed unmatched. CDR3 nucleotides: TGTGCCAGCAGGGGGACAGCGACCGAATCCTACGAGCAGTACTTC. Protein: CASRGTATESYEQYF.

The chain recombines TRBV7-9 with TRBJ2-7, with D maybe TRBD1 (6 bases). The V end lost 7 bases, the J end lost 6 bases, and 19 bases lay between the germline ends. The CDR3 is made up of 14 amino acids. CDR1 and CDR2 from the germline V gene are SEHNR and FQNEAQ (reference sequence). Here the CDR3 reads CASNQLGASGEQYF. The CDR3 DNA sequence: TGTGCCAGCAACCAGCTGGGGGCTTCGGGCGAGCAGTACTTC.

V usage is TRBV5-6 and J usage is TRBJ2-7, with 7 bases matching TRBD1. The germline CDR1 and CDR2 sequences are SGHDT and YYEEEE. There are 15 residues in the CDR3. The V segment lost 5 bases and the J segment 2 bases; nucleotides outside the gene matches: 10. The CDR3 sequence: CASSLDRVVTYEQYF. In DNA, the CDR3 is TGTGCCAGCAGTTTAGACAGGGTCGTCACCTACGAGCAGTACTTC.

This clone occurred a few times. The V and J genes are TRBV13 and TRBJ2-3, with 12 bases fitting TRBD2. After removal of 1 base from V and 2 bases from J, the junction contained 4 bases not matched to a gene. Germline V gene data show CDR1 as PRHDT and CDR2 as FYEKMQ (reference sequence). This CDR3 is built from 17 residues. This chain's CDR3 is CASSLVGLAGITDTQYF. DNA of the CDR3: TGTGCCAGCAGCTTAGTAGGACTAGCGGGAATCACAGATACGCAGTATTTT.

This clone is a singleton in its sample. The chain links TRBV13 to TRBJ2-3; no clear D. CDR1 is PRHDT and CDR2 is FYEKMQ in the germline V gene (reference sequence). Trimming removed 5 bases from V and 0 bases from J, with 6 bases in between. The CDR3 consists of 13 residues. CDR3 sequence (DNA): TGTGCCAGCAGCCTCCCTAGCACAGATACGCAGTATTTT. It translates to CASSLPSTDTQYF.

This clone turned up a few times. The V gene is TRBV25-1, the J gene TRBJ2-2, with TRBD2 matching over 7 bases. The germline CDR1 and CDR2 sequences are MGHDK and SYGVNS. The CDR3 is 16 residues long. The V and J ends lost 7 bases and 1 base, in that order; junction bases with no gene match: 9. In DNA form, the CDR3 reads TGTGCCAGCATGGGGGGTAGCGGGCAGAACACCGGGGAGCTGTTTTTT. Amino acids: CASMGGSGQNTGELFF. Drawing the rest from reference TRBV25-1 and TRBJ2-2, the complete variable domain is EADIYQTPRYLVIGTGKKITLECSQTMGHDKMYWYQQDPGMELHLIHYSYGVNSTEKGDLSSESTVSRIRTEHFPLTLESARPSHTSQYLCASMGGSGQNTGELFFGEGSRLTVL.

CDR3: CASSRGTGDVGQPQHF. Written as DNA, the CDR3 is TGTGCCAGCTCAAGAGGGACAGGGGATGTGGGTCAGCCCCAGCATTTT. This rearrangement joins TRBV18 to TRBJ1-5; 10 bases are a match to TRBD1. This CDR3 comprises 16 residues. Germline V gives CDR1 KGHSH, CDR2 LQKENI. The J segment lost 6 bases and the V segment lost 5 bases, leaving 10 bases of the junction unmatched.

This chain uses TRBV19 with TRBJ1-5, with 8 bases that match TRBD1. There are 15 residues in the CDR3. CDR1 and CDR2 from the germline V gene are LNHDA and SQIVND (reference sequence). The V gene end was trimmed by 5 bases and the J gene end by 5 bases; junction bases not matched to a gene: 8. CDR3 region: CASSGQGNTDQPQHF. The CDR3 DNA sequence: TGTGCCAGTAGTGGACAGGGAAATACGGATCAGCCCCAGCATTTT.